This T cell receptor beta chain was captured by sequencing in a study of beta chain features in type 1 diabetes. Study observations and caveats: There was no resolution here of whether HLA type influences TCRB rearrangement. Diminished insertions and augmented deletions at VDJ junctions characterized type 1 diabetes patients. Equally in patients and controls, PCR might preferentially amplify shorter templates.

Every isolated RNA sample was fully reverse transcribed, so sequencing captured expressed TCRB transcripts. Libraries were prepared by immunoSEQ multiplex PCR; TCRdb keeps only in-frame clonotypes and omits some of them. The sample includes roughly 180,000 clones, about 13% of them seen just once. This clone was counted only a few times. Its target is not known. Germline CDR1 MDHEN, CDR2 SYDVKM. The CDR3 has 14 amino acids. Trimming took 6 bases from V and 9 from J; bases not matched to a gene: 6. The source material was central memory CD4+ T cells from blood. The chain combines TRBV28 with TRBJ2-1; 12 bases are shared with TRBD2. This TCR derives from a woman between 18 and 29 years old in good health. CDR3 DNA sequence: TGTGCCAGCAGCCCAACTAGCGGGAGGTCTGAGCAGTTCTTC. Its protein product is CASSPTSGRSEQFF.